This TCR beta chain was sequenced for a study of cytomegalovirus exposure and HLA in healthy donors. Study summary: Caucasian-associated ancestry cluster membership applied to less than 85% of 398 genotyped donors. Study-wide points: A later analysis linked about 17,000 TCR beta sequences to HLA alleles at 0.05 false discovery rate. Researchers catalogued approximately 170 TCR beta chains as cytomegalovirus-associated.

The primer mix had 60 Vbeta and 13 Jbeta primers. Sequencing used immunoSEQ multiplex PCR; TCRdb keeps in-frame clones, though not all of them. The repertoire holds about 120,000 clones, less than 85% seen once, with around 15% in the top ten. The CDR3 spans 19 residues. As concerns this clone: Its antigen remains unknown.

The J gene is TRBJ2-3, the V gene TRBV21-1; the table gives TRBD2 as D, unverified against the DNA. TRBV21-1 is marked as a pseudogene. The receptor was isolated from a man aged 50 to 59 in good health and CMV-seropositive. Material for sequencing was PBMCs. The CDR3 is CASSKKWSSDYLNTDTQYF. CDR3 DNA sequence: TGTGCCAGCAGCAAAAAGTGGAGCTCGGACTACCTCAACACAGATACGCAGTATTTT.